The 24 T cell receptor beta chains in this list originate from one sample, sequenced in a study of control samples from healthy donors and cancer patients. The table came from immunoSEQ multiplex PCR; TCRdb's copy has only in-frame clones and leaves some out. The table includes about 120,000 clones, about 86% detected once. What was sequenced was blood. These receptor sequences come from a man aged 25-45 years in good health.

The chain's CDR3 is CASSLGGEVRENTIYF. CDR3 coding DNA: TGTGCCAGCAGTTTAGGCGGGGAGGTTAGGGAAAACACCATATATTTT. V gene TRBV27 combines with J gene TRBJ1-3; D is unclear. The CDR3 extends over 16 amino acids. V lost 2 bases to trimming and J lost 6 bases, with 17 bases between them. Looked up from germline, CDR1 is MNHEY and CDR2 is SMNVEV (reference sequence).

The chain recombines TRBV5-5 with TRBJ1-6; D may be TRBD1 (6 bases). With 4 bases removed from V and 7 bases from J, the gap between germline ends came to 9 bases. The CDR3 runs to 13 residues. Looked up from germline, CDR1 is SGHKS and CDR2 is YYEKEE (reference sequence). In DNA form, the CDR3 reads TGTGCCAGCAGCCAAACAGGGAATTCACCCCTCCACTTT. Amino acid sequence: CASSQTGNSPLHF.

The CDR3 is CASSQDTLPNTEAFF. In DNA, the CDR3 is TGTGCCAGCAGCCAAGATACCCTGCCTAACACTGAAGCTTTCTTT. V is TRBV14 and J is TRBJ1-1; D is undetermined. This CDR3 is 15 amino acids long. V lost 0 bases and J 2 bases, leaving 10 bases between the germline ends. Germline CDR1 and CDR2: SGHDN and FVKESK. The full variable domain, in which reference TRBV14 and TRBJ1-1 provide the parts outside the CDR3, is EAGVTQFPSHSVIEKGQTVTLRCDPISGHDNLYWYRRVMGKEIKFLLHFVKESKQDESGMPNNRFLAERTGGTYSTLKVQPAELEDSGVYFCASSQDTLPNTEAFFGQGTRLTVV.

This clone has more than one count but fewer than ten. This chain uses TRBV3-1 (or the pseudogene TRBV3-2) with TRBJ2-7; no definite D call. Trimming stripped 1 base from V and 4 bases from J, with 8 bases between. In germline, CDR1 is LGHDT, CDR2 YNNKEL (reference sequence). The CDR3 is 13 residues long. The chain's CDR3 is CASSQGLRYEQYF. Here the CDR3 DNA reads TGTGCCAGCAGCCAAGGTCTAAGGTACGAGCAGTACTTC.

The J gene is TRBJ1-1, the V gene TRBV5-1; D not resolved. Germline-derived CDR1 and CDR2 are SGHRS and YFSETQ. The CDR3 has 15 residues. V was cut by 5 bases and J by 1 base, with 15 bases left in between. In nucleotides, the CDR3 is TGCGCCAGCAGGGTTGGTGGACTTCCGAACACTGAAGCTTTCTTT. Amino acids: CASRVGGLPNTEAFF.

The J gene is TRBJ2-5, the V gene TRBV9; tentatively, D is TRBD2 (5 bases). Germline CDR1 reads SGDLS; CDR2 reads YYNGEE. V was cut by 0 bases and J by 5 bases, with 11 bases left in between. This CDR3 has 14 residues. The CDR3 region is CASSVAAGWETQYF. DNA of the CDR3: TGTGCCAGCAGCGTAGCGGCGGGTTGGGAGACCCAGTACTTC. Combining the CDR3 with reference TRBV9 and TRBJ2-5 gives the whole variable domain DSGVTQTPKHLITATGQRVTLRCSPRSGDLSVYWYQQSLDQGLQFLIQYYNGEERAKGNILERFSAQQFPDLHSELNLSSLELGDSALYFCASSVAAGWETQYFGPGTRLLVL.

J is TRBJ2-3 and V is TRBV2; 7 bases are a match to TRBD2. The CDR3 runs to 14 residues. The V segment lost 7 bases and the J segment 0 bases; nucleotides outside the gene matches: 4. Germline V gene sequence: CDR1 SNHLY, CDR2 FYNNEI. CDR3 region: CASKRGESTDTQYF. The CDR3 coding sequence is TGTGCCAGCAAGCGGGGTGAGAGCACAGATACGCAGTATTTT.

The V and J genes are TRBV12-3 or TRBV12-4 and TRBJ1-2; the D gene is possibly TRBD1 (5 bases). This CDR3 comprises 13 residues. The V end lost 5 bases, the J end lost 4 bases, and 11 bases lay between the germline ends. The CDR3 is CASSVQDSYGYTF. DNA of the CDR3: TGTGCCAGCAGTGTACAGGATTCCTATGGCTACACCTTC.

This rearrangement joins TRBV2 to TRBJ1-5; no definite D call. CDR1 is SNHLY, CDR2 FYNNEI, per germline. Trimming removed 4 bases from V and 1 base from J, with 2 bases in between. The CDR3 loop spans 12 amino acids. The CDR3 reads CASSGSNQPQHF. Written as DNA, the CDR3 is TGTGCCAGCAGTGGGAGCAATCAGCCCCAGCATTTT.

This rearrangement joins TRBV6-2 or TRBV6-3 to TRBJ1-2; D might be TRBD1 (5 bases). The germline V and J ends were trimmed by 3 bases and 0 bases, with 14 bases remaining between them. From germline, CDR1 is MNHEY and CDR2 SVGEGT. This CDR3 spans 16 amino acids. The CDR3: CASSYIPSGSNYGYTF. The DNA of the CDR3 is TGTGCCAGCAGTTATATCCCCTCAGGGTCTAACTATGGCTACACCTTC.

The V and J genes are TRBV19 and TRBJ2-2; D might be TRBD2 (5 bases). The CDR3 extends over 14 amino acids. Per germline, CDR1 LNHDA and CDR2 SQIVND (reference sequence). V lost 7 bases and J lost 1, with 10 bases in between. The CDR3 bases are TGTGCCAGTACGCGGGCGATGAACACCGGGGAGCTGTTTTTT. Translated: CASTRAMNTGELFF.

This chain connects TRBV5-1 to TRBJ1-1; 9 bases map to TRBD1. The CDR3 is made up of 15 amino acids. The V gene end was trimmed by 4 bases and the J gene end by 1 base; junction bases not matched to a gene: 5. Germline V gives CDR1 SGHRS, CDR2 YFSETQ. CDR3 protein: CASSVWGQGNTEAFF. CDR3 sequence (DNA): TGCGCCAGCAGCGTGTGGGGACAGGGGAACACTGAAGCTTTCTTT.

In this sample, this clone turned up a few times. This chain links TRBV2 with TRBJ2-2; perhaps TRBD1 as D (6 bases). V was trimmed by 8 bases and J by 6 bases, leaving 13 bases between them. The CDR3 totals 13 residues. CDR1 and CDR2 (germline): SNHLY, FYNNEI. The CDR3 coding sequence is TGTGCCAGCCAGGGGTCTTGGGCCGGGGAGCTGTTTTTT. Amino acid sequence: CASQGSWAGELFF.

This rearrangement joins TRBV7-9 to TRBJ1-1; unclear D gene. The V gene's germline CDR1 is SEHNR and CDR2 FQNEAQ (reference sequence). The V end was cut by 6 bases, the J end by 6 bases, with 8 bases between. The CDR3 totals 11 residues. DNA of the CDR3: TGTGCCAGCAGTTTGGAGGCTGAAGCTTTCTTT. Protein sequence: CASSLEAEAFF. Full variable domain (missing parts from reference TRBV7-9 and TRBJ1-1): DTGVSQNPRHKITKRGQNVTFRCDPISEHNRLYWYRQTLGQGPEFLTYFQNEAQLEKSRLLSDRFSAERPKGSFSTLEIQRTEQGDSAMYLCASSLEAEAFFGQGTRLTVV.

The J gene is TRBJ2-7, the V gene TRBV11-3; 10 bases line up with TRBD2. The CDR3 runs to 15 residues. Per the germline V gene, CDR1 is SGHNT and CDR2 is YENEEA. The V segment lost 6 bases and the J segment 6 bases; nucleotides outside the gene matches: 11. CDR3 amino acids: CASRSPGLANREQYF. As DNA, the CDR3 is TGTGCCAGCAGGTCACCGGGACTAGCGAATCGCGAGCAGTACTTC.

The rearrangement joins TRBV19 to TRBJ1-3; D is perhaps TRBD1 (5 bases). CDR1 is LNHDA, CDR2 SQIVND, per germline (reference sequence). The length of the CDR3 is 15 residues. With 3 bases removed from V and 1 base from J, the gap between germline ends came to 10 bases. Written as DNA, the CDR3 is TGTGCCAGTAGTATGGAGGGGTTATCTGGAAACACCATATATTTT. Translating it yields CASSMEGLSGNTIYF. The entire variable domain, with the rest obtained from reference TRBV19 and TRBJ1-3, is as follows: DGGITQSPKYLFRKEGQNVTLSCEQNLNHDAMYWYRQDPGQGLRLIYYSQIVNDFQKGDIAEGYSVSREKKESFPLTVTSAQKNPTAFYLCASSMEGLSGNTIYFGEGSWLTVV.

The genes are TRBV11-3 and TRBJ2-3; weak D call: TRBD2 (7 bases). Looked up from germline, CDR1 is SGHNT and CDR2 is YENEEA. The CDR3 has 18 amino acids. Between the trimmed V and J ends, which lost 0 bases and 5 bases, there was a span of 21 bases. The CDR3 nucleotides are TGTGCCAGCAGCTTAGATGGGTGGGCCCGGGGGGCCATAGATACGCAGTATTTT. It encodes CASSLDGWARGAIDTQYF.

J is TRBJ1-5 and V is TRBV6-1, with unresolved D. Germline V gene lookup returns CDR1 MNHNS and CDR2 SASEGT. The CDR3 has 12 residues. V was trimmed by 3 bases and J by 10 bases, leaving 10 bases between them. The CDR3: CASSDPQRPQHF. DNA for the CDR3: TGTGCCAGCAGTGACCCTCAGAGACCCCAGCATTTT.

The J gene is TRBJ1-6, the V gene TRBV7-2, with 11 bases matching TRBD1. V lost 7 bases, J lost 8 bases, and 7 bases stayed unmatched. Germline CDR1 SGHTA, CDR2 FQGNSA. This CDR3 is built from 15 residues. CDR3 amino acids: CASTTGTGGDSPLHF. As DNA, the CDR3 is TGTGCCAGCACCACAGGGACAGGGGGAGATTCACCCCTCCACTTT.

V and J are TRBV10-2 and TRBJ2-3, with a weak D call TRBD1 (5 bases). Trimming took off 0 bases at V and 0 bases at J, with 10 bases between the two ends. CDR1 is WSHSY, CDR2 SAAADI, per germline. The CDR3 loop spans 16 amino acids. The CDR3 sequence is CASSESGASSTDTQYF. CDR3 in DNA: TGCGCCAGCAGTGAGTCAGGGGCCTCTAGCACAGATACGCAGTATTTT.

This clone was detected a few times. The chain joins TRBV18 to TRBJ2-2; 10 positions match TRBD2. J was trimmed by 3 bases and V by 3 bases; bases with no gene match: 7. Germline CDR1 and CDR2: KGHSH and LQKENI. The CDR3 has 17 amino acids. CDR3 bases: TGTGCCAGCTCACCCCCCGAAGCGGGGGGGTACACCGGGGAGCTGTTTTTT. Translating gives CASSPPEAGGYTGELFF.

V and J are TRBV20-1 and TRBJ1-1; D not certain. The germline V gene encodes CDR1 DFQATT and CDR2 SNEGSKA (reference sequence). This CDR3 is built from 11 residues. Trimming stripped 4 bases from V and 1 base from J, with 4 bases between. The CDR3 DNA reads TGCAGTGCTAATCAGAACACTGAAGCTTTCTTT. It encodes CSANQNTEAFF.

The chain carries TRBV6-5 and TRBJ1-4, with 7 positions matching TRBD1. CDR1 and CDR2 (germline): MNHEY, SVGAGI. Unmatched junction bases numbered 5, after V lost 0 bases and J lost 7 bases. This CDR3 has 15 residues. The CDR3 reads CASSYSSGTAEKLFF. In DNA form, the CDR3 reads TGTGCCAGCAGTTACTCTTCCGGGACAGCTGAAAAACTGTTTTTT.

The chain recombines TRBV3-1 (or the pseudogene TRBV3-2) with TRBJ2-2; TRBD2 matches 8 bases. V was clipped by 3 bases and J by 8 bases; unmatched bases: 14. Germline CDR1 reads LGHDT; CDR2 reads YNNKEL (reference sequence). The CDR3 consists of 17 residues. CDR3 in amino acids: CASSHTGTRSPRGELFF. CDR3 nucleotide sequence: TGTGCCAGCAGCCATACCGGGACTAGAAGCCCACGAGGGGAGCTGTTTTTT.